This T cell receptor (beta chain) came from a study of PD-1 blockade in classical Hodgkin lymphoma. Every one of the patients relapsed after autologous stem cell transplantation (brentuximab vedotin exposure was variable). This clone is a singleton in its sample. V was pared by 5 bases and J by 3 bases, with 11 bases between. Germline CDR1 and CDR2: SGHAT and FQNNGV. There are 13 residues in the CDR3. Assay: immunoSEQ multiplex PCR; the TCRdb copy retains only in-frame clones and omits some. The top ten clones hold roughly 15% of a sample with 40,000 to 65,000 clones, 81% of them seen once. The starting material was peripheral blood mononuclear cells (PBMCs), obtained at baseline. The sequence was collected from a human donor with classical Hodgkin lymphoma. The chain has TRBV11-2 and TRBJ2-7, with TRBD1 as a possible D gene (6 bases). The CDR3 region is CASSPPGHYEQYV. The CDR3 DNA follows: TGTGCCAGCAGCCCGCCGGGACACTACGAGCAGTACGTC.